Only a few counts were recorded for the clone carrying this T cell receptor beta chain. As yet, its antigen is unknown. V shed 5 bases and J shed 6 bases, with 16 bases lying between them. The CDR3 is 14 residues long. Germline-derived CDR1 and CDR2 are SGHTA and FQGNSA. The data stem from a study of T cell repertoires in cytomegalovirus infection. Study summary: HLA-C-restricted CMV epitopes, recently identified, and well-studied HLA-B-restricted ones were used by the study. CMV infection and matching HLA type were both indicated by public TCR beta signatures. Whole-study findings and limits: CMV-specific TCR beta clonotypes restricted by HLA-C dominated the ex vivo response. Identification of carriers of CMV plus the relevant HLA was achieved through cumulative public TCR beta family frequency.

One entry per CDR3 protein results from TCRdb running MiXCR on the reads. This sample has about 180,000 distinct CDR3 sequences, with roughly a fifth found just once. The rearrangement joins TRBV7-2 to TRBJ1-1; possibly TRBD1 for D (6 bases). This receptor was obtained from a human donor in good health (CMV status not recorded). Some clones in this sample may be carry-over from other donors' samples. The source was CD8+ T cells from cultured PBMCs, collected from culture after CMV antigen stimulation. The CDR3 coding sequence is TGTGCCAGCAGCCCTACAGGGTCCGGCGCTGAAGCTTTCTTT. It codes for CASSPTGSGAEAFF.